This T cell receptor (beta chain) was captured by sequencing in a study of T cell repertoires in cytomegalovirus infection. Across the whole study: CMV epitopes that were recently identified and HLA-C-restricted were used alongside well-studied HLA-B-restricted ones. General study findings and limits: Summed public TCR beta family frequency identified CMV carriers bearing the relevant HLA. CMV-specific TCR beta clonotypes restricted by HLA-C dominated the ex vivo response.

Notes on this clonotype: Antigen specificity is unknown.

This CDR3 is 12 amino acids long. The V gene lost 5 bases and the J gene lost 1 base, with 6 bases spanning the gap. MiXCR was run by TCRdb on the reads, yielding one entry per CDR3 protein. The sample contains 400,000 to 600,000 distinct CDR3 sequences, about 39% of which appear only once. The specimen was cultured PBMCs, collected from culture after CMV antigen stimulation. The chain combines TRBV12-3 or TRBV12-4 with TRBJ2-7; D is unclear. This sequence originates from a human donor in good health (CMV status not recorded). Some clones in this sample may be carry-over from other donors' samples. Here the CDR3 DNA reads TGTGCCAGCAGTACACCTTCCTACGAGCAGTACTTC. This codes for CASSTPSYEQYF.